These T cell receptor beta chains were read from a single sample in a study of cytomegalovirus exposure and HLA in healthy donors. TCRdb's table, derived via immunoSEQ multiplex PCR, lists solely in-frame clones and lacks some. The sample records about 120,000 clones, around 77% being singletons. Sequencing was performed on PBMCs. Receptors were obtained from a woman in her twenties or thirties in good health and CMV-seropositive. Both conserved end residues are part of each CDR3. A D gene is named only where the DNA matches it firmly. For some rows the clone size is stated as once, few or many, or as a class when expanded; others skip it.

D	J	length	V	size	CDR3	DNA
-	TRBJ2-3	15	TRBV6-4	few	CASSDSSSVTDTQYF	TGTGCCAGCAGTGACTCGTCTAGCGTCACAGATACGCAGTATTTT
TRBD2	TRBJ2-5	16	TRBV9	-	CASSVGLALSGETQYF	TGTGCCAGCAGCGTGGGACTAGCTTTAAGCGGAGAGACCCAGTACTTC
TRBD1	TRBJ1-1	14	TRBV5-6	-	CASSRDRGNTEAFF	TGTGCCAGCAGTCGAGACAGGGGAAACACTGAAGCTTTCTTT
-	TRBJ1-1	15	TRBV6-5	-	CASRINPRGYTEAFF	TGTGCCAGCAGAATAAATCCCCGGGGGTACACTGAAGCTTTCTTT
-	TRBJ2-2	11	TRBV11-3	-	CATRATGELFF	TGTGCCACGAGGGCGACCGGGGAGCTGTTTTTT
-	TRBJ1-5	13	TRBV19	-	CASSRRGEQPQHF	TGTGCCAGTAGTAGGAGGGGTGAACAGCCCCAGCATTTT
-	TRBJ2-7	15	TRBV5-1	-	CASRQEWGEAYEQYF	TGCGCCAGCAGACAGGAGTGGGGTGAAGCCTACGAGCAGTACTTC
-	TRBJ2-7	14	TRBV6-1	few	CASSEADMTYEQYF	TGTGCCAGCAGTGAAGCGGACATGACCTACGAGCAGTACTTC
-	TRBJ2-7	13	TRBV2	few	CASSRDKPYEQYF	TGTGCCAGCAGTCGGGACAAGCCCTACGAGCAGTACTTC
-	TRBJ1-5	15	TRBV5-8	-	CASSFQGYSNQPQHF	TGTGCCAGCAGCTTTCAGGGATATAGCAATCAGCCCCAGCATTTT
TRBD1	TRBJ1-5	14	TRBV6-1	few	CASGTGDGVQPQHF	TGTGCCAGCGGGACAGGGGATGGTGTTCAGCCCCAGCATTTT
TRBD1	TRBJ1-6	15	TRBV6-1	few	CASRLSGTGNSPLHF	TGTGCCAGCAGACTCTCCGGGACAGGCAACTCACCCCTCCACTTT
-	TRBJ1-4	13	TRBV15	-	CATSRDRREKLFF	TGTGCCACCAGCAGAGATCGGCGGGAAAAACTGTTTTTT
TRBD2	TRBJ2-1	15	TRBV19	-	CASSIGGGAYNEQFF	TGTGCCAGTAGTATCGGGGGGGGAGCTTACAATGAGCAGTTCTTC
-	TRBJ2-6	16	TRBV6-5	-	CASSYISRVGANVLTF	TGTGCCAGCAGTTATATTTCCAGGGTGGGGGCCAACGTCCTGACTTTC
-	TRBJ2-2	14	TRBV19	-	CASSIGAGTGELFF	TGTGCCAGTAGTATAGGTGCGGGCACCGGAGAGCTGTTTTTT
-	TRBJ2-1	16	TRBV7-8	-	CASSLSQGLRQDEQFF	TGTGCCAGCAGCTTAAGCCAGGGGTTAAGACAAGATGAGCAGTTCTTC
-	TRBJ2-7	13	TRBV27	-	CASSLKKGAEQYF	TGTGCCAGCAGTCTAAAGAAAGGGGCCGAGCAGTACTTC
-	TRBJ1-4	14	TRBV5-1	-	CASSFQAGEEKLFF	TGCGCCAGCAGCTTTCAGGCGGGGGAGGAAAAACTGTTTTTT
TRBD1	TRBJ1-5	17	TRBV19	few	CASTSEGGQPSNQPQHF	TGTGCCAGTACCTCGGAGGGGGGACAGCCTAGCAATCAGCCCCAGCATTTT
-	TRBJ2-7	11	TRBV29-1	-	CSVGWGHEQYF	TGCAGCGTAGGATGGGGGCACGAGCAGTACTTC
TRBD1	TRBJ1-1	16	TRBV19	once	CASAAFSGGMNTEAFF	TGTGCCAGCGCCGCCTTTTCAGGGGGCATGAACACTGAAGCTTTCTTT
-	TRBJ2-3	16	TRBV5-1	-	CASSLGYSTSTDTQYF	TGCGCCAGCAGCTTGGGATACAGCACTAGCACAGATACGCAGTATTTT
TRBD2	TRBJ2-7	17	TRBV7-6	-	CASSLTVGGGRTNEQYF	TGTGCCAGCAGCTTAACAGTCGGGGGCGGGAGGACCAACGAGCAGTACTTC
-	TRBJ2-7	16	TRBV7-9	-	CSSSSPSQGRPYEQYF	TGTTCCAGCAGCTCTCCCTCCCAGGGCCGACCCTACGAGCAGTACTTC
-	TRBJ1-2	13	TRBV6-5	-	CASSYELNYGYTF	TGTGCCAGCAGTTACGAGCTAAACTATGGCTACACCTTC
TRBD1	TRBJ1-2	16	TRBV6-5	-	CASSYPRDSNNYGYTF	TGTGCCAGCAGTTACCCAAGGGACAGCAACAACTATGGCTACACCTTC
-	TRBJ1-3	15	TRBV4-1	-	CASSPTGSSGNTIYF	TGCGCCAGCAGCCCTACGGGGTCCTCTGGAAACACCATATATTTT
TRBD1	TRBJ2-7	17	TRBV13	-	CASSLQDRGRSSYEQYF	TGTGCCAGCAGCTTACAAGACAGGGGCCGAAGCTCCTACGAGCAGTACTTC
TRBD2	TRBJ2-7	18	TRBV28	-	CASSPPGHLTSGRGEQYF	TGTGCCAGCAGTCCTCCGGGACATTTGACTAGCGGGAGAGGCGAGCAGTACTTC
-	TRBJ1-5	15	TRBV5-6	-	CASSLGQSYNQPQHF	TGTGCCAGCAGCCTTGGACAGAGCTACAATCAGCCCCAGCATTTT
-	TRBJ2-3	12	TRBV6-6	-	CATGENTDTQYF	TGTGCCACCGGGGAAAACACAGATACGCAGTATTTT
TRBD1	TRBJ1-2	15	TRBV7-3	-	CASSSGTGANYGYTF	TGTGCCAGCAGCTCCGGGACAGGTGCTAACTATGGCTACACCTTC
TRBD2	TRBJ2-3	16	TRBV7-9	-	CASSLGLAGMTDTQYF	TGTGCCAGCAGCTTAGGACTAGCGGGGATGACAGATACGCAGTATTTT
TRBD1	TRBJ1-2	14	TRBV6-5	-	CASSLSTGLNGYTF	TGTGCCAGCAGTCTATCGACAGGGTTGAATGGCTACACCTTC
TRBD2	TRBJ2-1	14	TRBV10-3	-	CAISGASGYNEQFF	TGTGCCATCAGTGGGGCTAGCGGTTACAATGAGCAGTTCTTC
-	TRBJ2-7	14	TRBV7-9	-	CASSRSGQGYEQYF	TGTGCCAGCAGCCGCTCGGGCCAGGGCTACGAGCAGTACTTC
TRBD1	TRBJ1-3	15	TRBV18	-	CASSPGQGGGNTIYF	TGTGCCAGCTCACCGGGACAGGGTGGAGGAAACACCATATATTTT
TRBD1	TRBJ2-7	16	TRBV11-1	-	CASSTQGTGSYGEQYF	TGTGCCAGCAGCACACAAGGGACAGGGTCATACGGCGAGCAGTACTTC
-	TRBJ1-5	15	TRBV9	-	CASSVSGASNQPQHF	TGTGCCAGCAGCGTATCAGGGGCAAGCAATCAGCCCCAGCATTTT
TRBD2	TRBJ2-1	16	TRBV7-3	once	CASSSPGLAGGHEQFF	TGTGCCAGCAGCTCCCCCGGGCTAGCGGGGGGGCATGAGCAGTTCTTC
-	TRBJ1-6	14	TRBV15	-	CATSKDYRDSPLHF	TGTGCCACCAGCAAAGACTATCGCGATTCACCCCTCCACTTT
-	TRBJ2-2	12	TRBV6-5	-	CASGQITGELFF	TGTGCCAGCGGACAGATCACCGGGGAGCTGTTTTTT
-	TRBJ1-5	14	TRBV19	-	CASSVTGFNQPQHF	TGTGCCAGTAGTGTTACAGGGTTCAATCAGCCCCAGCATTTT
TRBD1	TRBJ2-3	16	TRBV9	-	CASSVVGTGATDTQYF	TGTGCCAGCAGCGTAGTCGGGACAGGGGCCACAGATACGCAGTATTTT
-	TRBJ1-1	14	TRBV23-1	-	CASSRTELNTEAFF	TGCGCCAGCAGCCGGACAGAACTGAACACTGAAGCTTTCTTT
-	TRBJ1-5	19	TRBV7-8	-	CASSLVFSAGKNSNQPQHF	TGTGCCAGCAGCTTAGTCTTCTCGGCAGGGAAAAATAGCAATCAGCCCCAGCATTTT
TRBD1	TRBJ1-2	16	TRBV5-1	once	CASRTGQELTSYGYTF	TGCGCCAGCAGAACAGGACAGGAATTGACGTCCTATGGCTACACCTTC